A selection of T cell receptor beta chains follows, all from one sample in a study of T-cell reconstitution after alpha-beta-depleted transplantation in children. TCRdb re-called the PCR reads through MiXCR, storing one row per CDR3 protein. The sample includes about 640,000 distinct CDR3 sequences, around 17% of them seen just once. The material sequenced was PBMCs from the stem cell graft donor, taken from the stem cell graft. The receptors shown here come from a human donor who donated a stem cell graft to a child with acute myeloid leukemia. Each CDR3 is given with its conserved first and last residue. The D gene is left open where the match is weak. Only part of the rows carry a size: once, few, many, or a class if the clone is expanded.

>NA|few|TRBV12-3/TRBV12-4|TRBJ2-3
TGTGCCAGCAGTTTAGAACAGGGCACAGATACGCAGTATTTT
CASSLEQGTDTQYF
>TRBD1|NA|TRBV20-1|TRBJ1-3
TGCAGTGCTAGAGGACAGGGGTTCTCTGGAAACACCATATATTTT
CSARGQGFSGNTIYF
>TRBD1|NA|TRBV5-5|TRBJ2-1
TGTGCCAGCAGCTTGGCGTCAGGGGGTTCCGGTGAGCAGTTCTTC
CASSLASGGSGEQFF
>NA|few|TRBV5-1|TRBJ1-6
TGCGCCAGCAGCTTGCTCTCAAGCGAGGCCCTCCACTTT
CASSLLSSEALHF
>TRBD2|many|TRBV29-1|TRBJ2-1
TGCAGCGTGCTAGCGGACTACAATGAGCAGTTCTTC
CSVLADYNEQFF
>NA|few|TRBV5-6|TRBJ2-1
TGTGCCAGCAGCGCAAATGGATTTTACAATGAGCAGTTCTTC
CASSANGFYNEQFF
>TRBD1|many|TRBV7-2|TRBJ1-1
TGTGCCAGCAGTCTATGGACAGGAAGCGCGGGCACTGAAGCTTTCTTT
CASSLWTGSAGTEAFF
>TRBD1|many|TRBV20-1|TRBJ1-1
TGCAGTGCTAGAGATTGGGGACAGGGGTCGAACACTGAAGCTTTCTTT
CSARDWGQGSNTEAFF
>TRBD2|few|TRBV11-1|TRBJ2-7
TGTGCCAGCAGCTTAGCGCGAAGCGGGGGCCCATACGAGCAGTACTTC
CASSLARSGGPYEQYF
>TRBD1|few|TRBV29-1|TRBJ1-5
TGCAGCGCGCTACAGGGGCGGGATCAGCCCCAGCATTTT
CSALQGRDQPQHF
>NA|NA|TRBV7-3|TRBJ2-7
TGTGCCAGCAGCTTAACTCGGACAGTGAACACCTACGAGCAGTACTTC
CASSLTRTVNTYEQYF
>NA|many|TRBV20-1|TRBJ2-2
TGCAGTGCCCCAAAAGGGTGGGGAGACACCGGGGAGCTGTTTTTT
CSAPKGWGDTGELFF
>TRBD1|few|TRBV7-2|TRBJ2-5
TGTGCCAGCAGCTTGAGAGGACAGGGGGCGCGGGAGACCCAGTACTTC
CASSLRGQGARETQYF
>NA|many|TRBV12-3/TRBV12-4|TRBJ2-1
TGTGCCAGCAGTTTACCGGGAAATGAGCAGTTCTTC
CASSLPGNEQFF
>TRBD1|few|TRBV7-2|TRBJ2-5
TGTGCCAGCAGCTACGACAGGGGGCGAGGAGAGACCCAGTACTTC
CASSYDRGRGETQYF
>NA|NA|TRBV7-2|TRBJ1-4
TGTGCCAGCAGCTTAGCCCGGGTCTATAAAAATGAAAAACTGTTTTTT
CASSLARVYKNEKLFF
>NA|NA|TRBV5-6|TRBJ2-4
TGTGCCAGCAGCTTGGTGCCGGGGGTAGCCAAAAACATTCAGTACTTC
CASSLVPGVAKNIQYF
>NA|NA|TRBV5-5|TRBJ2-2
TGTGCCAGCACCAGGACCTTTGGGGGGGAGCTGTTTTTT
CASTRTFGGELFF
>NA|few|TRBV6-5|TRBJ2-5
TGTGCCAGCAGTTGGGAGTTAGGGACAAGAGAGACCCAGTACTTC
CASSWELGTRETQYF
>TRBD1|many|TRBV20-1|TRBJ2-2
TGCAGTGCTAGAGAGGGACAGGGGGACACCGGGGAGCTGTTTTTT
CSAREGQGDTGELFF
>NA|many|TRBV20-1|TRBJ2-7
TGCAGTGCTAGAAATGGCGGAATAGGCTACGAGCAGTACTTC
CSARNGGIGYEQYF
>NA|few|TRBV12-3/TRBV12-4|TRBJ1-2
TGTGCCAGCAGCCAGGGGCGGTTCTATGGCTACACCTTC
CASSQGRFYGYTF
>NA|few|TRBV4-3|TRBJ1-2
TGCGCCAGCAGCCAAGATGCCGGGAACAGGAGATCTAACTATGGCTACACCTTC
CASSQDAGNRRSNYGYTF